This TCR beta chain comes out of a study of shared clonotypes between healthy human individuals. Libraries were prepared by immunoSEQ multiplex PCR; TCRdb keeps only in-frame clonotypes and omits some of them. The sample shows approximately 2,300,000 clones, around 92% of them seen only once. This receptor was identified in a man aged 18 to 30 in good health. Some clones in this sample may be carry-over from other donors' samples. Sequencing was done on a sample of naive CD4+ T cells from PBMCs. The sample's subset: CD45RA+ positively selected.

In DNA, the CDR3 is TGTGCCAGCGGGGAGGAAATGAACACTGAAGCTTTCTTT. Residues: CASGEEMNTEAFF. The J gene is TRBJ1-1, the V gene TRBV18; D is ambiguous. The germline V and J ends were trimmed by 8 bases and 0 bases, with 10 bases remaining between them. The CDR3 consists of 13 residues. The germline CDR1 and CDR2 sequences are KGHSH and LQKENI.